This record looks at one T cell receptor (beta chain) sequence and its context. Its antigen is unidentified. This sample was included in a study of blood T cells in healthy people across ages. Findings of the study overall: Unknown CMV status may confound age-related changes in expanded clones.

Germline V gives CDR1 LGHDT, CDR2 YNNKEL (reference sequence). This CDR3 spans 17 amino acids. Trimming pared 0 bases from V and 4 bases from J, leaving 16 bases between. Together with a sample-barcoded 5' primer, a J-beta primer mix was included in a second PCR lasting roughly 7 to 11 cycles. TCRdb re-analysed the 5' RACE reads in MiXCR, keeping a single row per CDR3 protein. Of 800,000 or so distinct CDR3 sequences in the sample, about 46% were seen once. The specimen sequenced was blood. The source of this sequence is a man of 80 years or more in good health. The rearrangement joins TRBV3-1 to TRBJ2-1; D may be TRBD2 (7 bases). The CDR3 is CASSQDLRGGRYNEQFF. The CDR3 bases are TGTGCCAGCAGCCAAGATTTAAGGGGGGGCCGATACAATGAGCAGTTCTTC.